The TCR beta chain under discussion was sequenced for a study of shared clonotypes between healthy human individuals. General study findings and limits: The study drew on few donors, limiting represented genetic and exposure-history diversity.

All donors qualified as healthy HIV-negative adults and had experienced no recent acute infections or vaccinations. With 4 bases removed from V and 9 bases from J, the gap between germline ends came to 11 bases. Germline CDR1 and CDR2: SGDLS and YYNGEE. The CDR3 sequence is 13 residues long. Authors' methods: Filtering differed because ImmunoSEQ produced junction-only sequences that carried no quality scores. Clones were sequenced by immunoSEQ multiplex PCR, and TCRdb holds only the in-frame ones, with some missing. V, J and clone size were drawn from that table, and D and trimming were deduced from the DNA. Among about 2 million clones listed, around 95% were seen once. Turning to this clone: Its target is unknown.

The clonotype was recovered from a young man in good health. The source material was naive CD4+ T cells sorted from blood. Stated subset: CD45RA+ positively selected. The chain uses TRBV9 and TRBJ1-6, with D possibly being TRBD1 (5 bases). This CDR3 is CASSFADSSPLHF. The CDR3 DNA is TGTGCCAGCAGCTTCGCCGACAGTTCACCCCTCCACTTT.